Listed below are T cell receptor beta chains from one sample, sequenced in a study of blood T cell repertoires in COVID-19. Sequenced by immunoSEQ multiplex PCR; TCRdb stores in-frame clones only, minus some. The table has roughly 230,000 clones, about 88% seen once. The sequencing sample was made of peripheral blood. All receptors come from a man between 40 and 49 years old with acute or convalescent COVID-19. Both conserved end residues are part of each CDR3. The order of the fields is V gene, clone size, D gene, J gene, CDR3 protein, CDR3 DNA. D genes are given only for firm matches. Clone size is not always given. Where it is, it says once, few, many or a class for expanded clones.

v_call: TRBV7-9; clone_size: once; d_call: NA; j_call: TRBJ1-4; cdr3_aa: CASSLGDRSNEKLFF; cdr3_nt: TGTGCCAGCAGCTTAGGTGACAGGTCTAATGAAAAACTGTTTTTT
v_call: TRBV9; clone_size: NA; d_call: NA; j_call: TRBJ2-5; cdr3_aa: CASSVGLATGVQETQYF; cdr3_nt: TGTGCCAGCAGCGTAGGTCTGGCGACAGGAGTCCAAGAGACCCAGTACTTC
v_call: TRBV5-1; clone_size: NA; d_call: NA; j_call: TRBJ2-7; cdr3_aa: CASSTDRVDEQYF; cdr3_nt: TGCGCCAGCAGCACGGACAGAGTCGACGAGCAGTACTTC
v_call: TRBV11-3; clone_size: few; d_call: NA; j_call: TRBJ1-2; cdr3_aa: CASSLGMKQGRADGYTF; cdr3_nt: TGTGCCAGCAGCTTGGGGATGAAACAGGGCAGGGCCGATGGCTACACCTTC
v_call: TRBV30; clone_size: NA; d_call: NA; j_call: TRBJ1-5; cdr3_aa: CAWSSVSNQPQHF; cdr3_nt: TGTGCCTGGAGCTCAGTTAGCAATCAGCCCCAGCATTTT
v_call: TRBV25-1; clone_size: once; d_call: NA; j_call: TRBJ1-1; cdr3_aa: CASRTVTEAFF; cdr3_nt: TGTGCCAGCCGGACAGTGACTGAAGCTTTCTTT
v_call: TRBV6-5; clone_size: few; d_call: TRBD1; j_call: TRBJ2-7; cdr3_aa: CASRPDLGTVYEQYF; cdr3_nt: TGTGCCAGCAGACCCGATCTCGGGACAGTATACGAGCAGTACTTC
v_call: TRBV27; clone_size: NA; d_call: NA; j_call: TRBJ1-6; cdr3_aa: CASSLCRGAPLWCSYNSPLHF; cdr3_nt: TGTGCCAGCAGTTTATGCCGGGGGGCGCCGCTATGGTGCTCCTATAATTCACCCCTCCACTTT
v_call: TRBV11-3; clone_size: NA; d_call: TRBD2; j_call: TRBJ2-1; cdr3_aa: CASSPGLAGASYNEQFF; cdr3_nt: TGTGCCAGCAGCCCCGGACTAGCGGGGGCCTCGTACAATGAGCAGTTCTTC
v_call: TRBV4-2; clone_size: NA; d_call: TRBD1; j_call: TRBJ1-2; cdr3_aa: CASRDRGNYGYTF; cdr3_nt: TGTGCCAGCCGCGACAGGGGCAACTATGGCTACACCTTC
v_call: TRBV6-2/TRBV6-3; clone_size: NA; d_call: TRBD1; j_call: TRBJ1-2; cdr3_aa: CASSTWTGGNYGYTF; cdr3_nt: TGTGCCAGCAGTACTTGGACAGGGGGCAACTATGGCTACACCTTC
v_call: TRBV19; clone_size: NA; d_call: NA; j_call: TRBJ1-1; cdr3_aa: CASSTGNSMNTEAFF; cdr3_nt: TGTGCCAGTAGTACAGGCAACTCCATGAACACTGAAGCTTTCTTT
v_call: TRBV7-2; clone_size: NA; d_call: NA; j_call: TRBJ1-6; cdr3_aa: CASSSPRLGLTPSPLHF; cdr3_nt: TGTGCCAGCAGCTCCCCCCGGTTGGGACTGACTCCCTCACCCCTCCACTTT
v_call: TRBV5-1; clone_size: NA; d_call: TRBD1; j_call: TRBJ2-5; cdr3_aa: CASSLGDRVSETQYF; cdr3_nt: TGCGCCAGCAGCTTAGGCGACAGGGTGTCGGAGACCCAGTACTTC
v_call: TRBV18; clone_size: NA; d_call: NA; j_call: TRBJ2-7; cdr3_aa: CASSPLYEQYF; cdr3_nt: TGTGCCAGCTCACCCCTCTACGAGCAGTACTTC
v_call: TRBV2; clone_size: few; d_call: NA; j_call: TRBJ1-5; cdr3_aa: CASSVEGSQPQHF; cdr3_nt: TGTGCCAGCAGTGTGGAGGGATCTCAGCCCCAGCATTTT
v_call: TRBV6-2/TRBV6-3; clone_size: NA; d_call: TRBD1; j_call: TRBJ1-6; cdr3_aa: CASSKTGQRVSPLHF; cdr3_nt: TGTGCCAGCAGCAAGACAGGGCAGCGTGTTTCACCCCTCCACTTT
v_call: TRBV10-3; clone_size: NA; d_call: TRBD1; j_call: TRBJ1-2; cdr3_aa: CAISEETGNYGYTF; cdr3_nt: TGTGCCATCAGTGAGGAGACAGGGAACTATGGCTACACCTTC
v_call: TRBV6-5; clone_size: NA; d_call: NA; j_call: TRBJ1-1; cdr3_aa: CASSYTEAFF; cdr3_nt: TGTGCCAGCAGCTACACTGAAGCTTTCTTT
v_call: TRBV5-5; clone_size: NA; d_call: NA; j_call: TRBJ1-2; cdr3_aa: CASSFTWAQNYGYTF; cdr3_nt: TGTGCCAGCAGCTTTACTTGGGCCCAGAACTATGGCTACACCTTC
v_call: TRBV7-2; clone_size: NA; d_call: TRBD2; j_call: TRBJ2-7; cdr3_aa: CASSPLTRGGTYEQYF; cdr3_nt: TGTGCCAGCAGTCCTTTGACACGGGGGGGAACCTACGAGCAGTACTTC
v_call: TRBV30; clone_size: few; d_call: NA; j_call: TRBJ1-2; cdr3_aa: CAWKQGQENGYTF; cdr3_nt: TGTGCCTGGAAGCAGGGTCAAGAGAATGGCTACACCTTC
v_call: TRBV29-1; clone_size: few; d_call: NA; j_call: TRBJ1-2; cdr3_aa: CSVEDLAGEVGYTF; cdr3_nt: TGCAGCGTTGAAGATTTGGCGGGGGAGGTTGGCTACACCTTC
v_call: TRBV19; clone_size: NA; d_call: NA; j_call: TRBJ1-3; cdr3_aa: CASSQGRLFISGNTIYF; cdr3_nt: TGTGCCAGTAGTCAGGGCCGTCTTTTTATCTCTGGAAACACCATATATTTT
v_call: TRBV29-1; clone_size: NA; d_call: NA; j_call: TRBJ1-2; cdr3_aa: CSTLRSDYGYTF; cdr3_nt: TGCAGCACCCTCCGGTCGGACTATGGCTACACCTTC
v_call: TRBV13; clone_size: NA; d_call: NA; j_call: TRBJ1-6; cdr3_aa: CASSTGGSPLHF; cdr3_nt: TGTGCCAGCAGCACCGGGGGTTCACCCCTCCACTTT
v_call: TRBV3-1/TRBV3-2; clone_size: once; d_call: NA; j_call: TRBJ2-6; cdr3_aa: CASSSRRGSGANVLTF; cdr3_nt: TGTGCCAGCAGCTCTAGAAGGGGTTCTGGGGCCAACGTCCTGACTTTC
v_call: TRBV5-1; clone_size: NA; d_call: NA; j_call: TRBJ2-4; cdr3_aa: CASSLVPGVAKNIQYF; cdr3_nt: TGCGCCAGCAGCTTGGTGCCGGGGGTAGCCAAAAACATTCAGTACTTC
v_call: TRBV5-6; clone_size: once; d_call: NA; j_call: TRBJ2-3; cdr3_aa: CASNWGLGGTQYF; cdr3_nt: TGTGCCAGCAACTGGGGCCTAGGTGGTACGCAGTATTTT
v_call: TRBV20-1; clone_size: NA; d_call: NA; j_call: TRBJ2-1; cdr3_aa: CSARVGAEQFF; cdr3_nt: TGCAGTGCTAGAGTGGGGGCTGAGCAGTTCTTC
v_call: TRBV12-2; clone_size: NA; d_call: NA; j_call: TRBJ1-1; cdr3_aa: CASRPWTGVCVLEAFF; cdr3_nt: TGTGCAAGTCGACCGTGGACAGGGGTGTGCGTTCTTGAAGCTTTCTTT
v_call: TRBV6-5; clone_size: NA; d_call: NA; j_call: TRBJ1-2; cdr3_aa: CASSYAGVGNYGYTF; cdr3_nt: TGTGCCAGCAGTTACGCGGGGGTGGGAAACTATGGCTACACCTTC
v_call: TRBV27; clone_size: NA; d_call: NA; j_call: TRBJ1-2; cdr3_aa: CASSFRDRPYYGYTF; cdr3_nt: TGTGCCAGCAGTTTTCGAGACAGGCCTTACTATGGCTACACCTTC
v_call: TRBV7-3; clone_size: NA; d_call: NA; j_call: TRBJ2-2; cdr3_aa: CASSLWQGGTGELFF; cdr3_nt: TGTGCCAGCAGCTTATGGCAGGGAGGCACCGGGGAGCTGTTTTTT
v_call: TRBV7-9; clone_size: once; d_call: NA; j_call: TRBJ2-2; cdr3_aa: CASSYGRAVGELFF; cdr3_nt: TGTGCCAGCAGCTATGGCAGGGCGGTCGGGGAGCTGTTTTTT
v_call: TRBV7-9; clone_size: NA; d_call: NA; j_call: TRBJ1-1; cdr3_aa: CASSLDGRGNTEAFF; cdr3_nt: TGTGCCAGCAGCTTAGACGGCAGGGGGAACACTGAAGCTTTCTTT
v_call: TRBV27; clone_size: NA; d_call: TRBD1; j_call: TRBJ1-1; cdr3_aa: CASSEKTGTRTEAFF; cdr3_nt: TGTGCCAGCAGTGAGAAGACAGGGACAAGGACTGAAGCTTTCTTT
v_call: TRBV7-2; clone_size: NA; d_call: NA; j_call: TRBJ1-2; cdr3_aa: CASSVGWGRDGYTF; cdr3_nt: TGTGCCAGCAGCGTGGGCTGGGGGAGGGATGGCTACACCTTC
v_call: TRBV5-4; clone_size: NA; d_call: TRBD2; j_call: TRBJ2-2; cdr3_aa: CASSPLAGGNTGELFF; cdr3_nt: TGTGCCAGCAGCCCACTAGCGGGGGGGAACACCGGGGAGCTGTTTTTT
v_call: TRBV29-1; clone_size: NA; d_call: TRBD1; j_call: TRBJ2-2; cdr3_aa: CSVDGTENTGELFF; cdr3_nt: TGCAGCGTTGACGGGACAGAGAACACCGGGGAGCTGTTTTTT
v_call: TRBV5-1; clone_size: NA; d_call: NA; j_call: TRBJ2-7; cdr3_aa: CASSFRQSSYEQYF; cdr3_nt: TGCGCCAGCAGCTTTAGACAGAGCTCCTACGAGCAGTACTTC
v_call: TRBV11-1; clone_size: NA; d_call: NA; j_call: TRBJ2-7; cdr3_aa: CASSLDQGTYEQYF; cdr3_nt: TGTGCCAGCAGCTTAGATCAGGGTACCTACGAGCAGTACTTC
v_call: TRBV18; clone_size: NA; d_call: NA; j_call: TRBJ1-2; cdr3_aa: CASQRSGLDYGYTF; cdr3_nt: TGTGCCAGTCAGCGTTCCGGTTTGGACTATGGCTACACCTTC
v_call: TRBV6-5; clone_size: NA; d_call: NA; j_call: TRBJ1-1; cdr3_aa: CASGHGSGAFF; cdr3_nt: TGTGCCAGCGGCCATGGTTCGGGAGCTTTCTTT
v_call: TRBV30; clone_size: once; d_call: NA; j_call: TRBJ1-2; cdr3_aa: CAWSPQGLNGYTF; cdr3_nt: TGTGCCTGGAGTCCTCAGGGTTTAAATGGCTACACCTTC
v_call: TRBV6-5; clone_size: NA; d_call: NA; j_call: TRBJ1-1; cdr3_aa: CASSYSKTAMNTEAFF; cdr3_nt: TGTGCCAGCAGTTACTCGAAAACAGCCATGAACACTGAAGCTTTCTTT
v_call: TRBV2; clone_size: NA; d_call: NA; j_call: TRBJ1-4; cdr3_aa: CASRQAGRELFF; cdr3_nt: TGTGCCAGCAGACAGGCGGGGAGAGAACTGTTTTTT
v_call: TRBV4-2; clone_size: NA; d_call: TRBD1; j_call: TRBJ1-1; cdr3_aa: CASSLDTGVTEAFF; cdr3_nt: TGTGCCAGCAGCCTAGACACAGGGGTCACTGAAGCTTTCTTT
v_call: TRBV5-1; clone_size: NA; d_call: TRBD1; j_call: TRBJ1-2; cdr3_aa: CASSQGQGGVGYTF; cdr3_nt: TGCGCCAGCAGCCAGGGACAGGGGGGAGTCGGCTACACCTTC
v_call: TRBV5-6; clone_size: once; d_call: TRBD1; j_call: TRBJ1-1; cdr3_aa: CASTSYGTGLNTEAFF; cdr3_nt: TGTGCCAGCACCTCTTATGGGACAGGTTTAAACACTGAAGCTTTCTTT
v_call: TRBV24-1; clone_size: NA; d_call: TRBD1; j_call: TRBJ1-2; cdr3_aa: CATRTGRDGYTF; cdr3_nt: TGTGCCACCAGGACAGGGCGGGATGGCTACACCTTC
v_call: TRBV5-4; clone_size: NA; d_call: TRBD1; j_call: TRBJ2-7; cdr3_aa: CASSTGGADTYEQYF; cdr3_nt: TGTGCCAGCAGCACAGGGGGCGCAGATACCTACGAGCAGTACTTC
v_call: TRBV2; clone_size: NA; d_call: TRBD2; j_call: TRBJ2-3; cdr3_aa: CASSEMGLAGILSFTDTQYF; cdr3_nt: TGTGCCAGCAGTGAAATGGGTCTAGCGGGGATCTTGAGTTTCACAGATACGCAGTATTTT
v_call: TRBV11-3; clone_size: NA; d_call: NA; j_call: TRBJ2-1; cdr3_aa: CASSLRGGFSNEQFF; cdr3_nt: TGTGCCAGCAGCTTGAGGGGGGGCTTTTCCAATGAGCAGTTCTTC
v_call: TRBV5-1; clone_size: NA; d_call: TRBD1; j_call: TRBJ1-1; cdr3_aa: CASSPQGGNTEAFF; cdr3_nt: TGCGCCAGCAGCCCACAGGGGGGGAACACTGAAGCTTTCTTT
v_call: TRBV5-5; clone_size: NA; d_call: NA; j_call: TRBJ1-4; cdr3_aa: CASSLEGKANEKLFF; cdr3_nt: TGTGCCAGCAGCTTGGAGGGGAAAGCTAATGAAAAACTGTTTTTT
v_call: TRBV7-9; clone_size: NA; d_call: NA; j_call: TRBJ1-6; cdr3_aa: CASSPGSSSYSPLHF; cdr3_nt: TGTGCCAGCAGCCCCGGGTCCTCGTCTTATTCACCCCTCCACTTT